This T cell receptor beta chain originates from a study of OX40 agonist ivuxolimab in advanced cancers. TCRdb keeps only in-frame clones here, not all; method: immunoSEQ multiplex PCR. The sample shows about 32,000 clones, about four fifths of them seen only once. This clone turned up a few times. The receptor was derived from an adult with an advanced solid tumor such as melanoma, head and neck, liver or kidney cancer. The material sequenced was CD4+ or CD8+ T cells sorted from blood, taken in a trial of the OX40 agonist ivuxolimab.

In DNA form, the CDR3 reads TGTGCCAGCAGTTACGATAGGGTCTATGGCTACACCTTC. Translating it yields CASSYDRVYGYTF. This rearrangement joins TRBV6-5 to TRBJ1-2; the D is unclear. This CDR3 has 13 amino acids. The germline V and J ends were trimmed by 2 bases and 4 bases, with 8 bases remaining between them. Germline loops: CDR1 MNHEY, CDR2 SVGAGI.